This T cell receptor (beta chain) was captured by sequencing in a study of T cell repertoires in cytomegalovirus infection. About the study: It was recently identified HLA-C-restricted and well-studied HLA-B-restricted CMV epitopes that the study used. Evidence of both CMV infection and a matching HLA type came from public TCR beta signatures.

Study-level points and caveats: HLA-C-restricted, CMV-specific TCR beta clonotypes were dominant ex vivo.

Each CDR3 protein gets one entry after TCRdb re-called the reads with MiXCR. Of approximately 590,000 distinct CDR3 sequences listed, around 40% are singletons. Worth noting for this clonotype: Its antigen remains unidentified.

Germline V CDR1 and CDR2: SGHTA, FQGNSA. Trimming took 0 bases from V and 7 from J, leaving 15 bases between them. The CDR3 sequence is 15 residues long. The chain couples TRBV7-2 to TRBJ1-2, with a tentative D call TRBD1 (5 bases). Sequencing used cultured PBMCs, obtained from culture after CMV antigen stimulation. The receptor was isolated from a human donor in good health (CMV status not recorded). Some clones in this sample may be carry-over from other donors' samples. CDR3 nucleotide sequence: TGTGCCAGCAGCTTAGCTGGGCAGGGATCGTTTGGCTACACCTTC. Its protein is CASSLAGQGSFGYTF. Supplemented by reference TRBV7-2 and TRBJ1-2, the full variable domain reads GAGVSQSPSNKVTEKGKDVELRCDPISGHTALYWYRQSLGQGLEFLIYFQGNSAPDKSGLPSDRFSAERTGGSVSTLTIQRTQQEDSAVYLCASSLAGQGSFGYTFGSGTRLTVV.